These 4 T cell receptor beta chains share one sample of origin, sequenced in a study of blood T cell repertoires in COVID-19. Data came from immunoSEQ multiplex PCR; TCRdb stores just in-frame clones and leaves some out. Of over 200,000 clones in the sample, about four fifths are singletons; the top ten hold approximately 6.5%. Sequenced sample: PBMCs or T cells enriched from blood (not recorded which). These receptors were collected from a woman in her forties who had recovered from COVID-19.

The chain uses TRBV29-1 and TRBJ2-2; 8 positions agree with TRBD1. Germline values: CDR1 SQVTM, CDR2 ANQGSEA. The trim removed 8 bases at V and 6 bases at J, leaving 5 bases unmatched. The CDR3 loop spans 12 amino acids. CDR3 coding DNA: TGCAGCTCCCAGGGGGCCGCCGGGGAGCTGTTTTTT. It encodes CSSQGAAGELFF.

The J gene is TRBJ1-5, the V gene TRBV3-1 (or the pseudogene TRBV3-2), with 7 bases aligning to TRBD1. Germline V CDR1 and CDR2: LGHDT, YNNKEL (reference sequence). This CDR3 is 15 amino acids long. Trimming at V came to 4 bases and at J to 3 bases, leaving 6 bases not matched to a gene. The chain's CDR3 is CASSPDRVFNQPQHF. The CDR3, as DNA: TGTGCCAGCAGCCCAGACAGGGTTTTCAATCAGCCCCAGCATTTT.

CDR3 protein: CASSPFTTGDNQPQHF. Here the CDR3 DNA reads TGTGCCAGCTCACCGTTTACGACAGGTGACAATCAGCCCCAGCATTTT. The V gene is TRBV18, the J gene TRBJ1-5, with D perhaps TRBD1 (6 bases). With 3 bases removed from V and 3 bases from J, the gap between germline ends came to 15 bases. The CDR3 is made up of 16 amino acids. CDR1 and CDR2 from the germline V gene are KGHSH and LQKENI.

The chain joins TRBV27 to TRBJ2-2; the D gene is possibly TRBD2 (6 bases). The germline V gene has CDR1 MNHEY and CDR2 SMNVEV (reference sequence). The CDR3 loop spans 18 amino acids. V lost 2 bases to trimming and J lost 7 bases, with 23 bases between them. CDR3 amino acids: CASSLALTRAIEIGELFF. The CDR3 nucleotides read TGTGCCAGCAGTTTAGCCCTGACTAGGGCAATCGAAATCGGGGAGCTGTTTTTT.